This T cell receptor beta chain was observed in a study of early T cells in non-severe SARS-CoV-2 infection. On the study more broadly: Bulk RNA from unsorted whole blood was sequenced; chains were unpaired.

The table lists this clonotype with many counts. The CDR3 is 15 residues long. Trimming cost V 1 base and J 1 base, with 10 bases left between them. CDR1 is SGHDN, CDR2 FVKESK, per germline. The protocol attached unique molecular identifiers to individual cDNA molecules. One entry per CDR3 protein, called by TCRdb with MiXCR from the 5' RACE reads. The sample lists under 45,000 distinct CDR3 sequences, about 5.2% seen once, with approximately 5.7% in the top ten. The genes are TRBV14 and TRBJ1-1; no definite D call. Sequenced here: whole blood, sampled at baseline. The clonotype originates from an adult who was a healthcare worker with PCR-confirmed SARS-CoV-2 infection or an uninfected control (not recorded which). In DNA, the CDR3 is TGTGCCAGCAGCCAAGTCCGACCGAAGAACACTGAAGCTTTCTTT. Translating it yields CASSQVRPKNTEAFF.